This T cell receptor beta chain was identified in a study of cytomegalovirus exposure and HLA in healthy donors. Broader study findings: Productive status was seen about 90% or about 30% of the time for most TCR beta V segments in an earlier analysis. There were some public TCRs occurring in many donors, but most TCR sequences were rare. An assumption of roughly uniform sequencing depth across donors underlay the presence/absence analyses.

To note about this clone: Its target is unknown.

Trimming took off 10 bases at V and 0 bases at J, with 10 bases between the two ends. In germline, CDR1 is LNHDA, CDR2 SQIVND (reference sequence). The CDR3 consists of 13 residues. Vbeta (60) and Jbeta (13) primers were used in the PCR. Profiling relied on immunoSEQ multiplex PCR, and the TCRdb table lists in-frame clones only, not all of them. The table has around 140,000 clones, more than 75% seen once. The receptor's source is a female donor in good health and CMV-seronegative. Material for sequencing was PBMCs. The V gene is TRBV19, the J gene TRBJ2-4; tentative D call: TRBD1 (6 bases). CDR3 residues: CATGQSAKNIQYF. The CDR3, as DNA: TGTGCCACTGGACAGTCAGCCAAAAACATTCAGTACTTC.